Listed here are 27 T cell receptor beta chains from one sample, sequenced in a study of blood T cell repertoires in COVID-19. Clones were sequenced by immunoSEQ multiplex PCR, and TCRdb holds only the in-frame ones, with some missing. Of some 190,000 clones listed, around 76% are singletons. Sequencing was done on a sample of peripheral blood. Receptor source: a woman aged 55-75 years with COVID-19, enrolled during active disease.

On this clone itself: The DNA is left out, because the CDR3 cannot be placed on it with certainty; the CDR3 is given as TCRdb lists it. The chain joins TRBV27 to TRBJ1-2; the table's D call TRBD1 went unverified against the DNA. The CDR3 numbers 13 amino acids, ends counted. Per the germline V gene, CDR1 is MNHEY and CDR2 is SMNVEV (reference sequence). The chain's CDR3 is CASSFGPGSGYTF.

This rearrangement joins TRBV6-2 or TRBV6-3 to TRBJ2-7; 12 positions match TRBD2. Trimming at V came to 6 bases and at J to 2 bases, leaving 8 bases not matched to a gene. Germline V gene sequence: CDR1 MNHEY, CDR2 SVGEGT. The CDR3 runs to 16 residues. CDR3 protein: CASSRRLAGAPYEQYF. CDR3 bases: TGTGCCAGCAGCCGCAGACTAGCGGGAGCTCCCTACGAGCAGTACTTC.

V is TRBV19 and J is TRBJ2-2; 9 bases match TRBD1. This CDR3 has 16 amino acids. With V trimmed by 6 bases and J by 2 bases, 7 bases remained unmatched. Germline loops: CDR1 LNHDA, CDR2 SQIVND (reference sequence). CDR3 region: CASRDRGRGNTGELFF. CDR3 coding DNA: TGTGCCAGTAGGGACAGGGGAAGGGGCAACACCGGGGAGCTGTTTTTT.

This clone showed up just once. The chain combines TRBV29-1 with TRBJ1-4; D is possibly TRBD1 (5 bases). The length of the CDR3 is 15 residues. CDR1 SQVTM and CDR2 ANQGSEA come from the germline V gene. V was cut by 5 bases and J by 0 bases, with 13 bases left in between. The CDR3 region has the DNA TGCAGCGTTCAGGGTTGGGGCGCAACTAATGAAAAACTGTTTTTT. Translating gives CSVQGWGATNEKLFF.

CDR3 bases: TGTGCCAGCCGATTTAGCGGGGGGTCCACAGATACGCAGTATTTT. Amino acids: CASRFSGGSTDTQYF. The chain recombines TRBV14 with TRBJ2-3; TRBD2 matches 10 bases. This CDR3 has 15 amino acids. The germline V gene encodes CDR1 SGHDN and CDR2 FVKESK. The J segment lost 2 bases and the V segment lost 8 bases, leaving 7 bases of the junction unmatched.

This clone has a handful of counts. V and J are TRBV19 and TRBJ2-3, with D possibly being TRBD1 (6 bases). Germline CDR1 and CDR2: LNHDA and SQIVND (reference sequence). Trimming pared 3 bases from V and 1 base from J, leaving 11 bases between. CDR3 size: 15 residues. Here the CDR3 reads CASSIGTSRTDTQYF. For the CDR3, the DNA is TGTGCCAGTAGTATCGGGACAAGCCGCACAGATACGCAGTATTTT.

The chain links TRBV11-2 to TRBJ2-1, with D possibly being TRBD1 (7 bases). Deletions cut 7 bases from V and 1 base from J, with 14 bases between. This CDR3 spans 15 amino acids. Germline V gives CDR1 SGHAT, CDR2 FQNNGV. The CDR3 loop is CASKGGGVSYNEQFF. CDR3 sequence (DNA): TGTGCCAGCAAAGGGGGCGGGGTTTCCTACAATGAGCAGTTCTTC.

This chain uses TRBV4-3 with TRBJ2-3; unclear D gene. There are 14 residues in the CDR3. Trimming took 0 bases from V and 6 from J, leaving 10 bases between them. CDR1 and CDR2 (germline): LGHNA, YSLEER. CDR3 sequence: CASSQEPAADTQYF. The CDR3 bases are TGCGCCAGCAGCCAAGAGCCCGCGGCGGATACGCAGTATTTT.

This clone was detected a few times. This rearrangement joins TRBV27 to TRBJ2-2; 8 bases line up with TRBD2. Trimming cost V 6 bases and J 2 bases; bases outside gene matches: 5. The CDR3 contains 15 residues. Germline lookup yields CDR1 MNHEY and CDR2 SMNVEV (reference sequence). The chain's CDR3 is CASRTLAGNTGELFF. The CDR3 coding sequence is TGTGCCAGCAGAACGTTAGCGGGAAACACCGGGGAGCTGTTTTTT.

The rearrangement links TRBV6-4 to TRBJ2-5, with TRBD2 matching 8 bases. Germline assignment: CDR1 MRHNA and CDR2 SNTAGT. This CDR3 is 13 amino acids long. The trim removed 4 bases at V and 4 bases at J, leaving 2 bases unmatched. CDR3 in amino acids: CASSVGLGETQYF. The DNA of the CDR3 is TGTGCCAGCAGTGTGGGACTAGGAGAGACCCAGTACTTC.

The chain uses TRBV2 and TRBJ2-7; 8 bases are shared with TRBD2. Trimming cost V 1 base and J 3 bases; bases outside gene matches: 5. CDR1 and CDR2 from the germline V gene are SNHLY and FYNNEI. The CDR3 has 15 residues. The CDR3 bases are TGTGCCAGCAGTGAAGTGGGACTAGGTCGCTACGAGCAGTACTTC. Its protein is CASSEVGLGRYEQYF.

The V and J genes are TRBV27 and TRBJ1-1; unclear D gene. Germline CDR1 is MNHEY and CDR2 is SMNVEV (reference sequence). V was clipped by 0 bases and J by 5 bases, with 19 bases between them. The CDR3 length is 17 residues. CDR3 residues: CASSLSGGIGGGTEAFF. The CDR3 DNA reads as TGTGCCAGCAGTTTATCCGGAGGAATAGGCGGAGGAACTGAAGCTTTCTTT.

The V gene is TRBV19, the J gene TRBJ2-1; TRBD2 matches at 9 bases. The germline CDR1 and CDR2 sequences are LNHDA and SQIVND (reference sequence). The junction had 11 bases not matched to a gene; V was cut back by 5 bases and J by 6 bases. CDR3 length equals 16 residues. Written as DNA, the CDR3 is TGTGCCAGTAGTCCCCCTAGCGGGGAGTCTCCCAATGAGCAGTTCTTC. Translated: CASSPPSGESPNEQFF.

This chain's CDR3 is CASSLERVQVGSPLHF. CDR3 bases: TGTGCCAGCAGCTTAGAGAGGGTCCAAGTCGGTTCACCCCTCCACTTT. The chain recombines TRBV7-2 with TRBJ1-6, with D hard to call. Trimming took 1 base from V and 9 from J, leaving 16 bases between them. CDR3 length: 16 residues. From germline, CDR1 is SGHTA and CDR2 FQGNSA.

V and J are TRBV4-2 and TRBJ1-5; 8 nucleotides line up with TRBD1. After removal of 2 bases from V and 5 bases from J, the junction contained 5 bases not matched to a gene. This CDR3 spans 15 amino acids. Looked up from germline, CDR1 is LGHNA and CDR2 is YNFKEQ. CDR3 DNA: TGTGCCAGCAGCCAAAATCCAGGGGGCGATCAGCCCCAGCATTTT. Its translation is CASSQNPGGDQPQHF.

This clone was seen a few times. The gene calls are TRBV14 and TRBJ1-5; D gene uncertain. The CDR3 extends over 15 amino acids. V was trimmed by 4 bases and J by 5 bases, leaving 15 bases between them. Germline V gene data show CDR1 as SGHDN and CDR2 as FVKESK. The CDR3 nucleotides read TGTGCCAGCAGCCCGTCCGGGAGGAGGGATCAGCCCCAGCATTTT. It is translated as CASSPSGRRDQPQHF.

This chain uses TRBV7-2 with TRBJ1-2; 10 bases agree with TRBD1. The CDR3 spans 14 residues. The trim removed 1 base at V and 6 bases at J, leaving 2 bases unmatched. CDR1 is SGHTA and CDR2 is FQGNSA in the germline V gene. CDR3 sequence (DNA): TGTGCCAGCAGCTTAGTGGGGACAGGGGATGGCTACACCTTC. Protein: CASSLVGTGDGYTF.

The J gene is TRBJ2-1, the V gene TRBV28; 11 bases are a match to TRBD2. With V trimmed by 5 bases and J by 5 bases, 11 bases remained unmatched. Looked up from germline, CDR1 is MDHEN and CDR2 is SYDVKM. There are 17 residues in the CDR3. CDR3 protein: CASSRVAGGIYHNEQFF. The CDR3 coding sequence is TGTGCCAGCAGTAGGGTAGCGGGGGGGATATATCACAATGAGCAGTTCTTC.

CDR3 nucleotides: TGTGCCAGTAGTTGGACTAGTCGAGGAGAGCAGTTCTTC. Amino acids: CASSWTSRGEQFF. The chain is built from TRBV19 and TRBJ2-1, with TRBD2 matching 7 bases. The CDR3 has 13 amino acids. J was trimmed by 10 bases and V by 5 bases; bases with no gene match: 8. Germline V lookup: CDR1 LNHDA, CDR2 SQIVND (reference sequence).

J is TRBJ1-4 and V is TRBV5-5; weak D call: TRBD1 (5 bases). The CDR3 has 14 amino acids. Germline CDR1 and CDR2: SGHKS and YYEKEE (reference sequence). The ends were cut back, 4 bases at V and 8 bases at J, with 15 bases in the middle. In DNA, the CDR3 is TGTGCCAGCAGCCTTCGGGACCGGGGGGAAAAACTGTTTTTT. Translated, it gives CASSLRDRGEKLFF.

The V and J genes are TRBV5-4 and TRBJ1-2; D is possibly TRBD1 (5 bases). There are 15 residues in the CDR3. The germline V gene has CDR1 SGHNT and CDR2 YYREEE (reference sequence). With 1 base removed from V and 5 bases from J, the gap between germline ends came to 15 bases. The CDR3 sequence is CASSLRRGPRYGYTF. The CDR3 DNA reads as TGTGCCAGCAGCTTGAGGAGGGGCCCGCGGTATGGCTACACCTTC.

The chain has TRBV7-9 and TRBJ1-3; D not resolved. Trimming took off 5 bases at V and 1 base at J, with 21 bases between the two ends. From germline, CDR1 is SEHNR and CDR2 FQNEAQ (reference sequence). The CDR3 covers 18 residues. The chain's CDR3 is CASSIGGQTRGSGNTIYF. In DNA, the CDR3 is TGTGCCAGCAGCATAGGAGGGCAGACGCGCGGATCTGGAAACACCATATATTTT.

The gene calls are TRBV18 and TRBJ2-1, with TRBD2 as a possible D gene (6 bases). There are 14 residues in the CDR3. Trimming left V 4 bases short and J 5 bases short, with 12 bases between. The germline V gene has CDR1 KGHSH and CDR2 LQKENI. CDR3 sequence reads: CASSRLTRDNEQFF. The CDR3 DNA reads as TGTGCCAGCTCACGCCTGACTAGGGACAATGAGCAGTTCTTC.

DNA for the CDR3: TGTGCCAGCTCACCAACTAGCTCTGGCAATGAGCAGTTCTTC. This gives the protein CASSPTSSGNEQFF. The genes are TRBV18 and TRBJ2-1; a weak D match, TRBD2 (6 bases). The CDR3 contains 14 residues. Germline CDR1 and CDR2: KGHSH and LQKENI. V was shortened by 2 bases and J by 6 bases, with 11 bases between the two germline ends.

The chain couples TRBV28 to TRBJ2-5; 7 bases match TRBD2. CDR3 length: 15 residues. Looked up from germline, CDR1 is MDHEN and CDR2 is SYDVKM. V shed 1 base, J shed 3 bases, and the junction held 5 bases outside the gene matches. The CDR3 is CASSLFKLAEETQYF. The CDR3 DNA reads TGTGCCAGCAGTTTATTCAAGCTAGCGGAAGAGACCCAGTACTTC.

V usage is TRBV6-2 or TRBV6-3 and J usage is TRBJ2-1, with D unresolved. The CDR3 is 13 residues long. V lost 2 bases, J lost 4 bases, and 6 bases lay in between. Germline-derived CDR1 and CDR2 are MNHEY and SVGEGT. CDR3 in amino acids: CASSYQQYNEQFF. CDR3 coding DNA: TGTGCCAGCAGTTACCAACAATACAATGAGCAGTTCTTC.

The genes are TRBV18 and TRBJ1-4; 7 bases agree with TRBD1. This CDR3 contains 15 residues. J gave up 7 bases and V 6 bases, and 11 bases lay outside the gene matches. CDR1 KGHSH and CDR2 LQKENI come from the germline V gene. CDR3 coding DNA: TGTGCCAGCTCGCCTCGACAGGGTCGTGCTGAAAAACTGTTTTTT. Translating gives CASSPRQGRAEKLFF.